This T cell receptor (beta chain) was retrieved from a study of T cells in Graves' hyperthyroidism and ophthalmopathy. Notes on the study in general: Ophthalmopathy, as predicted by the model, came a median 6.5 months after the prediction.

This CDR3 has 14 amino acids. CDR1 MNHEY and CDR2 SVGEGT come from the germline V gene. Trimming cost V 2 bases and J 1 base; bases outside gene matches: 2. Diagnostic assessment was based on clinical symptoms, serum thyroxine and TRAb, thyroid ultrasound and orbital computed tomography. Concerning this clonotype itself: No antigen is known for it. A read error may explain this, as a much larger clone is one base away.

TCR beta CDR3 region amplification was performed from RNA transcripts. The HTBI primer set drove a first-round RT-PCR of the TCR CDR3. TCRdb ran MiXCR on the multiplex PCR reads and lists one entry per CDR3 protein. This table has roughly 330,000 distinct CDR3 sequences, 15% to 20% appearing once. The source is a man aged 25 to 40 with Graves' hyperthyroidism. Sequencing was performed on blood. J is TRBJ2-7 and V is TRBV6-2 or TRBV6-3; 7 bases are shared with TRBD2. As DNA, the CDR3 is TGTGCCAGCAGTTACACCGGGGGGTCCTACGAGCAGTACTTC. This encodes CASSYTGGSYEQYF.